The rows below give T cell receptor beta chains drawn from one sample of a study of cytomegalovirus exposure and HLA in healthy donors. Libraries were prepared by immunoSEQ multiplex PCR; TCRdb keeps only in-frame clonotypes and omits some of them. The profile shows about 140,000 clones, about 80% of them singletons. Sequencing was performed on PBMCs. The receptors were gathered from a man between 35 and 55 years old in good health and CMV-seropositive. CDR3s include the opening cysteine and the closing phenylalanine or tryptophan. A D gene is named only where the DNA matches it firmly. Clone sizes are given selectively: once, few, many, or a class where the clone is expanded.

cdr3_nt: TGCAGCGTTCGGACACCGAACACCGGGGAGCTGTTTTTT; cdr3_aa: CSVRTPNTGELFF; clone_size: .; j_call: TRBJ2-2; d_call: .; v_call: TRBV29-1
cdr3_nt: TGCGCCAGCAGCCTGGGACAGGGGATGGAGGAGACCCAGTACTTC; cdr3_aa: CASSLGQGMEETQYF; clone_size: .; j_call: TRBJ2-5; d_call: TRBD1; v_call: TRBV5-1
cdr3_nt: TGCGCCAGCAGCTTGGAAGGACAGGGGGAAGGCAATGAGCAGTTCTTC; cdr3_aa: CASSLEGQGEGNEQFF; clone_size: .; j_call: TRBJ2-1; d_call: TRBD1; v_call: TRBV5-1
cdr3_nt: TGTGCCAGCAGTGCTTTTTCGGGGGTAGGATCACCCCTCCACTTT; cdr3_aa: CASSAFSGVGSPLHF; clone_size: .; j_call: TRBJ1-6; d_call: .; v_call: TRBV6-1
cdr3_nt: TGTGCCAGCAGTATACAGGGGATGCACGGCAATGAGCAGTTCTTC; cdr3_aa: CASSIQGMHGNEQFF; clone_size: .; j_call: TRBJ2-1; d_call: TRBD1; v_call: TRBV6-4
cdr3_nt: TGTGCCAGCAGCTTATCCCCTCTAGATACGCAGTATTTT; cdr3_aa: CASSLSPLDTQYF; clone_size: once; j_call: TRBJ2-3; d_call: .; v_call: TRBV7-3
cdr3_nt: TGCGCCAGCAGCCCGGGAGGGCTACCTAGCACAGATACGCAGTATTTT; cdr3_aa: CASSPGGLPSTDTQYF; clone_size: .; j_call: TRBJ2-3; d_call: TRBD2; v_call: TRBV5-1
cdr3_nt: TGTGCCAGCAGCTTACGGGACAGGGGAGACCAGCCCCAGCATTTT; cdr3_aa: CASSLRDRGDQPQHF; clone_size: .; j_call: TRBJ1-5; d_call: TRBD1; v_call: TRBV7-6
cdr3_nt: TGTGCCAGCAGTTCGGGACAGTTCCAAGAGACCCAGTACTTC; cdr3_aa: CASSSGQFQETQYF; clone_size: .; j_call: TRBJ2-5; d_call: TRBD1; v_call: TRBV7-9
cdr3_nt: TGTGCCAGCAGCCAGGGCGGCGACACTGAAGCTTTCTTT; cdr3_aa: CASSQGGDTEAFF; clone_size: .; j_call: TRBJ1-1; d_call: .; v_call: TRBV7-9
cdr3_nt: TGTGCCAGCAGCCCGTCGGACACCCAAGAGACCCAGTACTTC; cdr3_aa: CASSPSDTQETQYF; clone_size: .; j_call: TRBJ2-5; d_call: .; v_call: TRBV21-1
cdr3_nt: TGTGCCAGCAGCCCTTACAGGGGCACCTACAATGAGCAGTTCTTC; cdr3_aa: CASSPYRGTYNEQFF; clone_size: .; j_call: TRBJ2-1; d_call: TRBD1; v_call: TRBV14
cdr3_nt: TGTGCCTGGAGTCTGAGACAGGGAGTAGCTTTCTTT; cdr3_aa: CAWSLRQGVAFF; clone_size: .; j_call: TRBJ1-1; d_call: TRBD1; v_call: TRBV30
cdr3_nt: TGTGCCAGCAGCGCGGGACAGGGTGTCGGCTACACCTTC; cdr3_aa: CASSAGQGVGYTF; clone_size: .; j_call: TRBJ1-2; d_call: TRBD1; v_call: TRBV7-9
cdr3_nt: TGTGCCAGCAGTTCTCACAGGGTGAACACTGAAGCTTTCTTT; cdr3_aa: CASSSHRVNTEAFF; clone_size: .; j_call: TRBJ1-1; d_call: .; v_call: TRBV6-6
cdr3_nt: TGCAGCGCCCTAGAATTCGGGATCGGCACTGAAGCTTTCTTT; cdr3_aa: CSALEFGIGTEAFF; clone_size: .; j_call: TRBJ1-1; d_call: .; v_call: TRBV29-1
cdr3_nt: TGCGCCAGCAGCTTTACCCGACAGGGCTTGAGCGAGCAGTACTTC; cdr3_aa: CASSFTRQGLSEQYF; clone_size: .; j_call: TRBJ2-7; d_call: TRBD1; v_call: TRBV5-1
cdr3_nt: TGTGCCAGCTCAGCGGGGGGCGGTAGCAATCAGCCCCAGCATTTT; cdr3_aa: CASSAGGGSNQPQHF; clone_size: .; j_call: TRBJ1-5; d_call: .; v_call: TRBV18
cdr3_nt: TGTGCCAGCAGCTACACAACAGGGGTAGATACGCAGTATTTT; cdr3_aa: CASSYTTGVDTQYF; clone_size: once; j_call: TRBJ2-3; d_call: TRBD1; v_call: TRBV7-9
cdr3_nt: TGTGCCAGCAGCCCCTCCGCCCGGACACTTAATGAAAAACTGTTTTTT; cdr3_aa: CASSPSARTLNEKLFF; clone_size: .; j_call: TRBJ1-4; d_call: .; v_call: TRBV7-8
cdr3_nt: TGTGCCAGCAGCTTATCACGGGGGGGTTCTCCCTACAATGAGCAGTTCTTC; cdr3_aa: CASSLSRGGSPYNEQFF; clone_size: .; j_call: TRBJ2-1; d_call: TRBD2; v_call: TRBV11-2
cdr3_nt: TGTGCCAGCAGCGCAGGCTCTGGGGGCCCCGTCCCCTACGAGCAGTACTTC; cdr3_aa: CASSAGSGGPVPYEQYF; clone_size: .; j_call: TRBJ2-7; d_call: .; v_call: TRBV9
cdr3_nt: TGTGCCAGCAGCTTAGCGTTCGGGAACAATCAGCCCCAGCATTTT; cdr3_aa: CASSLAFGNNQPQHF; clone_size: .; j_call: TRBJ1-5; d_call: .; v_call: TRBV7-6
cdr3_nt: TGTGCCAGCAGCCAACGACAGACCTTCACAGATACGCAGTATTTT; cdr3_aa: CASSQRQTFTDTQYF; clone_size: .; j_call: TRBJ2-3; d_call: .; v_call: TRBV14
cdr3_nt: TGTGCCAGCAGCGCCCCGACTAGGAATCTGAACAATGAGCAGTTCTTC; cdr3_aa: CASSAPTRNLNNEQFF; clone_size: .; j_call: TRBJ2-1; d_call: .; v_call: TRBV7-9
cdr3_nt: TGTGCCAGCAGCGTACTGGCGGGCTCAGATACGCAGTATTTT; cdr3_aa: CASSVLAGSDTQYF; clone_size: .; j_call: TRBJ2-3; d_call: .; v_call: TRBV11-2
cdr3_nt: TGTGCCAGCAGCTTCCTCCTAGCGGGAGGCCCAGATACGCAGTATTTT; cdr3_aa: CASSFLLAGGPDTQYF; clone_size: .; j_call: TRBJ2-3; d_call: TRBD2; v_call: TRBV7-9
cdr3_nt: TGCGCCAGCAGCCCGGTAGCGGGGGGAGCCACTAGGGAGCAGTACTTC; cdr3_aa: CASSPVAGGATREQYF; clone_size: .; j_call: TRBJ2-7; d_call: TRBD2; v_call: TRBV4-3
cdr3_nt: TGTGCCAGCAGCTACGGGGGAGGGCCCTCAGATACGCAGTATTTT; cdr3_aa: CASSYGGGPSDTQYF; clone_size: .; j_call: TRBJ2-3; d_call: TRBD2; v_call: TRBV6-6
cdr3_nt: TGCGCCAGCAGCCAAAGGGAATTTCTTCGCGGGAGGAGGACTGAAGCTTTCTTT; cdr3_aa: CASSQREFLRGRRTEAFF; clone_size: few; j_call: TRBJ1-1; d_call: .; v_call: TRBV4-1
cdr3_nt: TGTGCCAGCAGCGTAGACAGGGCCTCGAACACTGAAGCTTTCTTT; cdr3_aa: CASSVDRASNTEAFF; clone_size: .; j_call: TRBJ1-1; d_call: .; v_call: TRBV9
cdr3_nt: TGCGCCAGCAGCTTACAGGCCAGCTCCTACGAGCAGTACTTC; cdr3_aa: CASSLQASSYEQYF; clone_size: once; j_call: TRBJ2-7; d_call: .; v_call: TRBV5-1
cdr3_nt: TGTGCCAGCAGCCCAGTCCGGCGGGAGCAGTTCTTC; cdr3_aa: CASSPVRREQFF; clone_size: .; j_call: TRBJ2-1; d_call: .; v_call: TRBV11-2
cdr3_nt: TGTGCCTGGGACAGTCTAACCTACGAGCAGTACTTC; cdr3_aa: CAWDSLTYEQYF; clone_size: .; j_call: TRBJ2-7; d_call: .; v_call: TRBV30
cdr3_nt: TGTGCCAGCAGCGCCGGGACTAGCGGGCCAGGTACGCAGTATTTT; cdr3_aa: CASSAGTSGPGTQYF; clone_size: .; j_call: TRBJ2-3; d_call: TRBD2; v_call: TRBV7-9
cdr3_nt: TGTGCCATCAGTGAGTCGTCAGGGATCGATGAGCAGTTCTTC; cdr3_aa: CAISESSGIDEQFF; clone_size: .; j_call: TRBJ2-1; d_call: .; v_call: TRBV10-3
cdr3_nt: TGTGCCAGCAGCTTAGCCCTTTACGAGTCTGGAAACACCATATATTTT; cdr3_aa: CASSLALYESGNTIYF; clone_size: few; j_call: TRBJ1-3; d_call: .; v_call: TRBV11-3
cdr3_nt: TGTGCCAGCTCAAGACCAGGGGCGGTCACCGGGGAGCTGTTTTTT; cdr3_aa: CASSRPGAVTGELFF; clone_size: .; j_call: TRBJ2-2; d_call: .; v_call: TRBV18
cdr3_nt: TGTGCCTGGAGTGTACAAGGAAGCGGGAGGGCAGGGGAGCAGTTCTTC; cdr3_aa: CAWSVQGSGRAGEQFF; clone_size: .; j_call: TRBJ2-1; d_call: TRBD2; v_call: TRBV30
cdr3_nt: TGCGCCAGCAACCGCCCTAGCGAGGGAGATACGCAGTATTTT; cdr3_aa: CASNRPSEGDTQYF; clone_size: .; j_call: TRBJ2-3; d_call: .; v_call: TRBV5-1
cdr3_nt: TGCGCCAGCAAGGCAGGGACATTCACCGGGGAGCTGTTTTTT; cdr3_aa: CASKAGTFTGELFF; clone_size: .; j_call: TRBJ2-2; d_call: .; v_call: TRBV10-1
cdr3_nt: TGTGCCAGCAGCCATAGGACTAGCGGGAACTACGAGCAGTACTTC; cdr3_aa: CASSHRTSGNYEQYF; clone_size: once; j_call: TRBJ2-7; d_call: TRBD2; v_call: TRBV7-2
cdr3_nt: TGTGCCAGCAGCCCATCGGCGGGTGACATTAGCACAGATACGCAGTATTTT; cdr3_aa: CASSPSAGDISTDTQYF; clone_size: .; j_call: TRBJ2-3; d_call: .; v_call: TRBV27
cdr3_nt: TGTGCCAGCTCACCACCAGAGGGTTGGGATCAGCCCCAGCATTTT; cdr3_aa: CASSPPEGWDQPQHF; clone_size: .; j_call: TRBJ1-5; d_call: .; v_call: TRBV18
cdr3_nt: TGTGCCAGCAGCTTCGGAGACAGGGGACCTCAAGAGACCCAGTACTTC; cdr3_aa: CASSFGDRGPQETQYF; clone_size: once; j_call: TRBJ2-5; d_call: TRBD1; v_call: TRBV5-4
cdr3_nt: TGCGCCAGCAGCTTGGGGGACAGCAAGATCTATGGCTACACCTTC; cdr3_aa: CASSLGDSKIYGYTF; clone_size: once; j_call: TRBJ1-2; d_call: TRBD1; v_call: TRBV5-1